The entry that follows covers one T cell receptor delta chain sequence. What it recognizes is unknown. The sample originates from a study of Vδ1+ human thymocytes. Points from the study as a whole: Highly polyclonal TRG and TRD repertoires with Gaussian CDR3 length distributions appeared in thymus.

RNA was extracted from the cells and then reverse transcribed. The CDR3 regions were amplified by multiplex PCR from V-gene primers to a constant-region primer. TCRdb called clones from the multiplex PCR reads again using CATT. The sample yields just under 55,000 delta-chain clones, 15% seen once. From germline, CDR1 is GEAIGNYY and CDR2 EKD. The J segment lost 0 bases and the V segment lost 4 bases, leaving 7 bases of the junction unmatched. This CDR3 has 16 residues. The chain is built from TRDV2 and TRDJ1, with 10 bases lining up with TRDD3. The specimen was Vdelta1+ gamma-delta thymocytes from the thymus. Described subset: FACS-sorted CD3+ TCRalphabeta- TCRVdelta1+ TCRVdelta2- thymocytes. The receptor was derived from a boy under two years old who had congenital heart surgery. CDR3 DNA sequence: TGTGCCTGTGATCCTCAACTGGGGGATTACACCGATAAACTCATCTTT. This gives the protein CACDPQLGDYTDKLIF.